These 30 T cell receptor beta chains were all obtained from the same sample, sequenced in a study of blood T cell repertoires in COVID-19. Clones were read by immunoSEQ multiplex PCR, and TCRdb kept only the in-frame ones, dropping some. The sample carries some 180,000 clones, roughly 85% recorded once. Sample: PBMCs or T cells enriched from blood (not recorded which). These receptors came from a woman in her 70s in a cohort exposed to, infected with or recovered from COVID-19 (not recorded which).

V is TRBV18 and J is TRBJ1-1, with D possibly TRBD1 on 5 matching bases. Germline V gene sequence: CDR1 KGHSH, CDR2 LQKENI. V lost 3 bases and J 0 bases, leaving 11 bases between the germline ends. This CDR3 is 15 amino acids long. As DNA, the CDR3 is TGTGCCAGCTCACCTTCGGCAGGGTTGAACACTGAAGCTTTCTTT. Translation gives CASSPSAGLNTEAFF.

This chain links TRBV5-1 with TRBJ1-1; D gene ambiguous. The length of the CDR3 is 15 residues. V lost 1 base to trimming and J lost 1 base, with 11 bases between them. Germline CDR1 SGHRS, CDR2 YFSETQ. In nucleotides, the CDR3 is TGCGCCAGCAGCTTGAATTGGGGAGCGAACACTGAAGCTTTCTTT. Translated, it gives CASSLNWGANTEAFF.

The chain links TRBV7-2 to TRBJ2-7; TRBD1 is a possible D gene (6 bases). V lost 2 bases and J lost 1, with 12 bases in between. Germline-derived CDR1 and CDR2 are SGHTA and FQGNSA. This CDR3 is 15 amino acids long. The CDR3 DNA sequence: TGTGCCAGCAGCTTAAGGGGGAAACTTTCCTACGAGCAGTACTTC. Translating it yields CASSLRGKLSYEQYF.

The V call is TRBV3-1 (or the pseudogene TRBV3-2), the J call TRBJ1-2; unclear D gene. The CDR3 has 14 residues. Germline-derived CDR1 and CDR2 are LGHDT and YNNKEL (reference sequence). V shed 1 base and J shed 5 bases, with 11 bases lying between them. CDR3 nucleotides: TGTGCCAGCAGCCAAGGAGGACTCGTTTATGGCTACACCTTC. Translating it yields CASSQGGLVYGYTF.

The rearrangement uses TRBV3-1 (or the pseudogene TRBV3-2) and TRBJ2-7; 8 bases align to TRBD1. The V gene's germline CDR1 is LGHDT and CDR2 YNNKEL (reference sequence). The length of the CDR3 is 16 residues. V lost 3 bases and J lost 5; bases outside the gene matches: 12. In DNA, the CDR3 is TGTGCCAGCAGCCACGACGGGGGACAGGATTTCAACGAGCAGTACTTC. This encodes CASSHDGGQDFNEQYF.

This clone was seen more than once but under ten times. J is TRBJ2-2 and V is TRBV18, with 9 bases matching TRBD1. Germline V gives CDR1 KGHSH, CDR2 LQKENI. The CDR3 is 17 amino acids. Germline trimming cut 2 bases from V and 4 bases from J; bases unmatched to any gene: 8. CDR3 in amino acids: CASSPRVQGARTGELFF. The CDR3 coding sequence is TGTGCCAGCTCACCAAGGGTACAGGGGGCACGCACCGGGGAGCTGTTTTTT.

V and J are TRBV20-1 and TRBJ2-1, with a tentative D call TRBD1 (6 bases). Germline loops: CDR1 DFQATT, CDR2 SNEGSKA (reference sequence). V was shortened by 5 bases and J by 9 bases, with 11 bases between the two germline ends. This CDR3 region has 11 residues. CDR3 amino acids: CSAYRVFEQFF. For the CDR3, the DNA is TGCAGTGCTTACAGGGTCTTTGAGCAGTTCTTC.

The chain carries TRBV5-1 and TRBJ1-5; D unclear. From germline, CDR1 is SGHRS and CDR2 YFSETQ. The ends were cut back, 2 bases at V and 4 bases at J, with 10 bases in the middle. CDR3 length: 14 amino acids. For the CDR3, the DNA is TGCGCCAGCAGCTTCGACGGGAGGAATCAGCCCCAGCATTTT. Its protein product is CASSFDGRNQPQHF.

V and J are TRBV6-5 and TRBJ1-5; D not resolved. There are 14 residues in the CDR3. CDR1 MNHEY and CDR2 SVGAGI come from the germline V gene. V was trimmed by 8 bases and J by 3 bases, leaving 14 bases between them. Here the CDR3 DNA reads TGTGCCAGCTCGTCAGAAGTAATCAATCAGCCCCAGCATTTT. It yields the protein CASSSEVINQPQHF.

This clone was picked up a small number of times. This sequence joins TRBV2 and TRBJ1-2, with no clear D. Per germline, CDR1 SNHLY and CDR2 FYNNEI. The CDR3 contains 15 residues. V was pared by 1 base and J by 4 bases, with 13 bases between. CDR3 DNA sequence: TGTGCCAGCAGTGAAGGCGGCAGCTTAACCTATGGCTACACCTTC. Translated, it gives CASSEGGSLTYGYTF.

V and J are TRBV7-8 and TRBJ1-5; possibly TRBD1 for D (6 bases). Trimming removed 6 bases from V and 10 bases from J, with 25 bases in between. The CDR3 is 16 residues long. The germline CDR1 and CDR2 sequences are SGHVS and FQNEAQ. CDR3 protein: CASSSLLGQGTIPQHF. The CDR3 DNA reads TGTGCCAGCAGTTCCCTTTTAGGGCAGGGGACGATTCCCCAGCATTTT.

The V and J genes are TRBV9 and TRBJ1-2; possibly TRBD1 for D (5 bases). The CDR3 has 13 amino acids. Germline V CDR1 and CDR2: SGDLS, YYNGEE. The V end was cut by 0 bases, the J end by 8 bases, with 11 bases between. CDR3 amino acids: CASSVDSQGGYTF. Written as DNA, the CDR3 is TGTGCCAGCAGCGTAGATAGCCAGGGAGGCTACACCTTC.

This chain joins TRBV19 and TRBJ1-6; 9 bases line up with TRBD1. Looked up from germline, CDR1 is LNHDA and CDR2 is SQIVND (reference sequence). CDR3 length: 14 residues. The junction had 5 bases not matched to a gene; V was cut back by 5 bases and J by 9 bases. The CDR3 here is CASSLGQGTSPLHF. CDR3 DNA sequence: TGTGCCAGTAGTCTGGGACAGGGCACTTCACCCCTCCACTTT.

The rearrangement uses TRBV6-5 and TRBJ2-1, with 7 bases aligning to TRBD2. The germline V gene encodes CDR1 MNHEY and CDR2 SVGAGI. V shed 5 bases, J shed 7 bases, and the junction held 11 bases outside the gene matches. The CDR3 runs 15 residues. This chain's CDR3 is CASSLAASYGNEQFF. Here the CDR3 DNA reads TGTGCCAGCAGTCTAGCGGCCTCTTATGGGAATGAGCAGTTCTTC.

This clone has at least ten counts. The chain is built from TRBV11-1 and TRBJ2-7; D gene uncertain. CDR3 length: 13 amino acids. Germline loops: CDR1 SGHAT, CDR2 FQDESV (reference sequence). V lost 1 base to trimming and J lost 4 bases, with 8 bases between them. The CDR3 here is CASSLVAVYEQYF. The CDR3 DNA sequence: TGTGCCAGCAGCTTAGTGGCGGTTTACGAGCAGTACTTC.

The CDR3 region is CASSYSQGYQPQHF. The CDR3 nucleotides are TGTGCCAGCAGTTACTCTCAGGGCTATCAGCCCCAGCATTTT. The chain couples TRBV6-5 to TRBJ1-5; TRBD1 is a possible D gene (5 bases). The CDR3 loop spans 14 amino acids. The V gene's germline CDR1 is MNHEY and CDR2 SVGAGI. Trimming took 0 bases from V and 5 from J, leaving 8 bases between them.

The V call is TRBV3-1 (or the pseudogene TRBV3-2), the J call TRBJ2-1; TRBD2 aligns across 9 bases. Germline assignment: CDR1 LGHDT and CDR2 YNNKEL (reference sequence). This CDR3 is 18 amino acids long. The V and J ends lost 0 bases and 2 bases, in that order; junction bases with no gene match: 8. CDR3 residues: CASSQDTDWTSAYNEQFF. The DNA for the CDR3 is TGTGCCAGCAGCCAAGATACGGACTGGACTAGCGCCTACAATGAGCAGTTCTTC.

V usage is TRBV11-3 and J usage is TRBJ2-2, with D perhaps matching TRBD1 (5 bases). The V end lost 4 bases, the J end lost 5 bases, and 8 bases lay between the germline ends. The CDR3 loop spans 13 amino acids. Germline V gene lookup returns CDR1 SGHNT and CDR2 YENEEA. CDR3 coding DNA: TGTGCCAGCAGCTGGACACCAACCGGGGAGCTGTTTTTT. It codes for CASSWTPTGELFF.

The V gene is TRBV6-1, the J gene TRBJ1-2; D not resolved. Germline V gene sequence: CDR1 MNHNS, CDR2 SASEGT. The V end lost 2 bases, the J end lost 4 bases, and 8 bases lay between the germline ends. The CDR3 totals 13 residues. Here the CDR3 reads CASSESVSYGYTF. CDR3 DNA: TGTGCCAGCAGTGAAAGCGTCTCCTATGGCTACACCTTC.

The rearrangement uses TRBV18 and TRBJ1-4; 9 bases are shared with TRBD1. The germline V gene has CDR1 KGHSH and CDR2 LQKENI. Trimming at V came to 5 bases and at J to 5 bases, leaving 6 bases not matched to a gene. The CDR3 is made up of 15 amino acids. The CDR3 bases are TGTGCCAGCTCATTACGACAGGGGGTAAATGAAAAACTGTTTTTT. It encodes CASSLRQGVNEKLFF.

J is TRBJ1-2 and V is TRBV9; D is possibly TRBD1 (6 bases). This CDR3 is 15 amino acids long. Deletions cut 5 bases from V and 8 bases from J, with 22 bases between. The germline gives CDR1 SGDLS, CDR2 YYNGEE. The CDR3 bases are TGTGCCAGCAGTTCAATTGGGACACCCTCAAGGGGCTACACCTTC. Translated: CASSSIGTPSRGYTF.

This sequence joins TRBV11-2 and TRBJ2-1, with D perhaps matching TRBD1 (6 bases). The CDR3 covers 16 residues. Trimming cost V 4 bases and J 4 bases, with 17 bases left between them. Per germline, CDR1 SGHAT and CDR2 FQNNGV. CDR3 coding DNA: TGTGCCAGCAGCTATTTACTGGGGGCGGCGTACAATGAGCAGTTCTTC. Translation gives CASSYLLGAAYNEQFF.

V gene TRBV9 combines with J gene TRBJ2-7; D possibly corresponds to TRBD2 (6 bases). The ends were cut back, 3 bases at V and 0 bases at J, with 13 bases in the middle. The CDR3 has 15 amino acids. The germline V gene encodes CDR1 SGDLS and CDR2 YYNGEE. CDR3 nucleotide sequence: TGTGCCAGCAGCGAAGCCGGGACTCCCTCCTACGAGCAGTACTTC. Its protein is CASSEAGTPSYEQYF.

This chain connects TRBV28 to TRBJ1-2; possibly TRBD1 for D (6 bases). In germline, CDR1 is MDHEN, CDR2 SYDVKM. V lost 1 base to trimming and J lost 5 bases, with 20 bases between them. The CDR3 is 17 amino acids. The CDR3 loop is CASSLSQITRQGYGYTF. The CDR3 nucleotides are TGTGCCAGCAGTTTATCCCAAATCACACGGCAGGGGTATGGCTACACCTTC.

The chain carries TRBV15 and TRBJ1-2; D may be TRBD1 (6 bases). V lost 1 base, J lost 8 bases, and 14 bases lay in between. The CDR3 is made up of 14 amino acids. Germline lookup yields CDR1 LNHNV and CDR2 YYDKDF (reference sequence). The CDR3 sequence is CATSRGRQEQGYTF. The DNA of the CDR3 is TGTGCCACCAGCAGAGGACGACAGGAGCAAGGCTACACCTTC.

The V gene is TRBV2, the J gene TRBJ2-4, with no clear D. The CDR3 loop spans 17 amino acids. The ends were cut back, 8 bases at V and 0 bases at J, with 20 bases in the middle. Germline loops: CDR1 SNHLY, CDR2 FYNNEI. CDR3 coding DNA: TGTGCCAGCCGTTCCCTAGTTCTTACGGGAGCCAAAAACATTCAGTACTTC. As protein: CASRSLVLTGAKNIQYF.

As concerns this clone: This CDR3 is also generated by other DNA sequences in the sample. This chain connects TRBV28 to TRBJ1-5, with D uncertain. The V gene's germline CDR1 is MDHEN and CDR2 SYDVKM. The CDR3 is made up of 12 amino acids. V was pared by 6 bases and J by 1 base, with 4 bases between. The CDR3 is CASSRSNQPQHF. In DNA form, the CDR3 reads TGTGCCAGCAGCCGGAGCAATCAGCCCCAGCATTTT.

This clone was detected only once. The chain has TRBV4-1 and TRBJ1-3, with D unresolved. V shed 6 bases and J shed 0 bases, with 12 bases lying between them. From germline, CDR1 is MGHRA and CDR2 YSYEKL. The CDR3 spans 15 residues. Here the CDR3 DNA reads TGCGCCAGCAGTTCTCAGGTGGGCTCTGGAAACACCATATATTTT. It yields the protein CASSSQVGSGNTIYF.

The chain links TRBV6-5 to TRBJ1-2; tentatively, D is TRBD1 (6 bases). The CDR3 length is 12 residues. Germline V lookup: CDR1 MNHEY, CDR2 SVGAGI. V lost 6 bases, J lost 8 bases, and 13 bases lay in between. DNA of the CDR3: TGTGCCAGCAGCCGGGACGGACAGGGCTACACCTTC. Protein product: CASSRDGQGYTF.

This clone has more than one count but fewer than ten. The chain joins TRBV18 to TRBJ2-1; a possible D gene is TRBD2 (5 bases). Germline CDR1 is KGHSH and CDR2 is LQKENI. Deletions cut 3 bases from V and 3 bases from J, with 21 bases between. The CDR3 extends over 18 amino acids. Here the CDR3 reads CASSPRALLVSFYNEQFF. In DNA, the CDR3 is TGTGCCAGCTCACCGAGAGCATTACTAGTTTCCTTCTACAATGAGCAGTTCTTC.